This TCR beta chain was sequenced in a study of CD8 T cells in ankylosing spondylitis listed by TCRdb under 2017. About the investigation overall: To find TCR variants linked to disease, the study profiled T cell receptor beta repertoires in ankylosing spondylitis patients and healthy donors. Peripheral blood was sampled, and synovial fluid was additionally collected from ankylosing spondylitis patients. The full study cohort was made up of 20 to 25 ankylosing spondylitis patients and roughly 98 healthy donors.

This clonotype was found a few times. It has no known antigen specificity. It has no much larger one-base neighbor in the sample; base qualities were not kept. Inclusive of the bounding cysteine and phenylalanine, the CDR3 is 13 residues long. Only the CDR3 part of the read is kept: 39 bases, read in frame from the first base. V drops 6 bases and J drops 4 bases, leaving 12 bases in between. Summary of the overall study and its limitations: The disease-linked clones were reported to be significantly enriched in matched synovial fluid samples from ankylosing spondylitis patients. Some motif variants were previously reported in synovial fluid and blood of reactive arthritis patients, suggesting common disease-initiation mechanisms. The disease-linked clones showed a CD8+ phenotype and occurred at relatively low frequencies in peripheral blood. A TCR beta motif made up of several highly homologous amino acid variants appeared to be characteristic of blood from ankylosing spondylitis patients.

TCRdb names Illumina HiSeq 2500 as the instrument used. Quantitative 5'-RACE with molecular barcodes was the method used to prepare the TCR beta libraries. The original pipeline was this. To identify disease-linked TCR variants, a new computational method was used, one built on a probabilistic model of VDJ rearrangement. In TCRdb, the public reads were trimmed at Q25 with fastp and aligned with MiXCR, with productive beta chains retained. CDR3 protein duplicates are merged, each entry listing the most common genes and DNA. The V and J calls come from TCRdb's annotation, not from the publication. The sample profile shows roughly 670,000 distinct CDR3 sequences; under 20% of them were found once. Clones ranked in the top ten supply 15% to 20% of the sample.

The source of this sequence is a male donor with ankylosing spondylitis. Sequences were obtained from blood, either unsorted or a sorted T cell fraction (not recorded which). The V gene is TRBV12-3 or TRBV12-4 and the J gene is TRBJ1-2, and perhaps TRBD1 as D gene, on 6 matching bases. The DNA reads TGTGCCAGCAGGGAGGGGGATGGCTATGGCTACACCTTC. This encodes CASREGDGYGYTF.